The entry that follows covers one T cell receptor (beta chain) sequence. This clone was counted only a few times. The target of this receptor is not known. No base quality information exists; no much larger clone differs at one position. The data are from a study of T cell responses to AZD1222 COVID-19 vaccine (dated by TCRdb to about 2021). For the wider study: A total of under 250 trial participants underwent TCR sequencing, of whom some 200 had received two doses of AZD1222 and some 25 had received two doses of the MenACWY control vaccine. Trial participants were enrolled into age subgroups of 18-55, 56-69 and 70-plus years, which contained about 150, 27 and 61 TCR-sequenced participants, respectively. Findings and caveats that apply to the study as a whole: Participants were mostly white British, with more females than males. The authors suggested clonal diversity may have been underestimated. In the small 56-69-year group, the increase in depth fell short of significance, most likely because of low power. Conclusions about previously exposed vaccinees are limited because only a handful of AZD1222 recipients were SARS-CoV-2 seropositive at baseline. CD4 TCRs associated with the vaccine covered the entire spike protein, and the dominant responses were in regions 160-218 and 743-854. Reportedly, close to half of the unique spike-specific TCRs recognized epitopes lying outside the regions that are mutated in the B.1.351 and B.1.1.7 variants. Because no day 14 peak-response samples were available, the repertoires could be characterized only after the peak T cell response. A significant rise in spike-specific TCR breadth and depth was observed after two AZD1222 doses relative to day 0 and relative to MenACWY recipients.

CDR1 MDHEN and CDR2 SYDVKM were looked up in the germline V gene. For this chain, trimming is 3 bases at the V end and 7 bases at the J end, and the number of junction bases without a gene match is 4. The CDR3 starts with the cysteine, ends with the phenylalanine, and has 13 residues. Here the CDR3 DNA is all that survives: 39 bases in frame from base 1. The CDR3 regions of human TCRbeta chains were analyzed by immunosequencing. The original pipeline was this. Repertoire TCRs were checked for matches against a reference library of SARS-CoV-2-specific TCRs that had been generated using the MIRA antigen-specificity platform. Breadth was defined as the fraction of unique TCRs that were SARS-CoV-2-associated. Depth was defined as the fraction of total T cells that were SARS-CoV-2-associated. Using the MIRA data, each spike-specific TCR was assigned both to the spike region to which the TCR was reactive and to a CD4 or CD8 class. Log10-transformed breadth and depth values were compared by one-way ANOVA with Sidak's multiple comparisons tests. The clones in this table, taken by TCRdb from immuneACCESS, are in-frame only. Not every clone is retained; where verified, under half of the shortfall comes from an unresolved V gene, and the cause of the rest is unknown. The DNA was the basis for D and trimming; V, J and clone size are from that table. The sample table shows 75,000 to 80,000 clones, and roughly 80% are seen once. Approximately 30% of the sample is taken by the ten largest.

The time point label, as the study defines it: about 28 days (+/-7) after the second vaccine dose. The sample's treatment or condition label, decoded: meningococcal conjugate vaccine given as trial control. The vaccinee samples were drawn from two UK trials, COV001 and COV002, one of which was a single-blind randomized controlled phase 2/3 trial testing AZD1222 (ChAdOx1 nCoV-19) in healthy adults. Trial participant PBMC samples were collected at day 0 and day 28 after the second dose for TCRbeta chain sequencing. Rearrangement joined TRBV28 to TRBJ1-2, and TRBD1 aligns with 8 junction nucleotides. The TCR was taken from an adult who received the MenACWY meningococcal vaccine as a control. The source material was peripheral blood, sampled 28 days after the second dose of the MenACWY control vaccine. The nucleotides are TGTGCCAGCAGTTTCGACAGGGGAAGTGGCTACACCTTC. This yields the protein CASSFDRGSGYTF.